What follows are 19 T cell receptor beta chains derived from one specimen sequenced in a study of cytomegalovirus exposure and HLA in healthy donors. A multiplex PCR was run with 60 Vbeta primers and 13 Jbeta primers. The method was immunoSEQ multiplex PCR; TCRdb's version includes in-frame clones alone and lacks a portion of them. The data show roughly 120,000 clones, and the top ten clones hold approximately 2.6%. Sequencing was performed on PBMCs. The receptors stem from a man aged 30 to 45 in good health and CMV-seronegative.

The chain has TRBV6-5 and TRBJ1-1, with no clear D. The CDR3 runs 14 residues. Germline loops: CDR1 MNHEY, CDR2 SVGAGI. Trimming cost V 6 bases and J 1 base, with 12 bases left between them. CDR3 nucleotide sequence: TGTGCCAGCAGCCTTAATGTATGGAACACTGAAGCTTTCTTT. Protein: CASSLNVWNTEAFF.

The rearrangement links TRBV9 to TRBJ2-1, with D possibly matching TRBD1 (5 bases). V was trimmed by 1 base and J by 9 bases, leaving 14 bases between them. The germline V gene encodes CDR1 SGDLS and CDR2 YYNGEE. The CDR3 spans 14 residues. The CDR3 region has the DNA TGTGCCAGCAGCGTATCGGACCCCACAGGTGAGCAGTTCTTC. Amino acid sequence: CASSVSDPTGEQFF.

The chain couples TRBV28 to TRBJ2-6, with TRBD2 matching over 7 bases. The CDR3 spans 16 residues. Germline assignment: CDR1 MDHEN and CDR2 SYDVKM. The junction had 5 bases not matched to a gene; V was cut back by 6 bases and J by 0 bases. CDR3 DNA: TGTGCCAGCAGCTTGCCTAGCGGCTCTGGGGCCAACGTCCTGACTTTC. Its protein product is CASSLPSGSGANVLTF.

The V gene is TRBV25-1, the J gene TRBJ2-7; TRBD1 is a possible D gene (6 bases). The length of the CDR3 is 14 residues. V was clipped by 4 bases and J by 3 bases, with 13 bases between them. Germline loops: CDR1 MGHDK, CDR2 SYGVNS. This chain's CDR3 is CASSGQEKIYEQYF. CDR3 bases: TGTGCCAGCAGTGGACAGGAGAAGATCTACGAGCAGTACTTC.

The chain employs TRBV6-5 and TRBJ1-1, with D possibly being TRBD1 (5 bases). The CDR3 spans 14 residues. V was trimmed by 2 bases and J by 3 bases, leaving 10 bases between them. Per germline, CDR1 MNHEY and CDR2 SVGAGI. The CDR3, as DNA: TGTGCCAGCAGTTACAGTGGAGGGGACACTGAAGCTTTCTTT. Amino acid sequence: CASSYSGGDTEAFF.

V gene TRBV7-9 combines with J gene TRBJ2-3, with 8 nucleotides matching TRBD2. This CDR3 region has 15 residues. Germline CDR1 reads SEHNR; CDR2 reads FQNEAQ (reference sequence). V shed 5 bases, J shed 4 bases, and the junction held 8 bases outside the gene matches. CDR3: CASSPGTSGSDTQYF. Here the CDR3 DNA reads TGTGCCAGCAGCCCCGGTACTAGCGGCTCAGATACGCAGTATTTT.

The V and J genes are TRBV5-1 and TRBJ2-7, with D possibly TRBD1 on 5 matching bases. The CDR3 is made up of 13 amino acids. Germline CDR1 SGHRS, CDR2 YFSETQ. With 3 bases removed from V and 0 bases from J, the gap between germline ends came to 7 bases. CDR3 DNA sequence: TGCGCCAGCAGCTGGACAAGCTCCTACGAGCAGTACTTC. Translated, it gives CASSWTSSYEQYF.

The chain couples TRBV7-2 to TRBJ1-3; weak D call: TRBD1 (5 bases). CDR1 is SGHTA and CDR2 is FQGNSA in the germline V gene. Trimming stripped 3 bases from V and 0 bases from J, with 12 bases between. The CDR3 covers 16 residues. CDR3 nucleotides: TGTGCCAGCAGCTTCCAGGGCGGGACCTCTGGAAACACCATATATTTT. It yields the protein CASSFQGGTSGNTIYF.

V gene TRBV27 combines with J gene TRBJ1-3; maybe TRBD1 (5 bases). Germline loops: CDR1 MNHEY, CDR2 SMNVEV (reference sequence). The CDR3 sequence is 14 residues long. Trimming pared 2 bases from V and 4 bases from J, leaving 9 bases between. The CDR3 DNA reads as TGTGCCAGCAGTTTACAGGGTGTGGGAAACACCATATATTTT. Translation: CASSLQGVGNTIYF.

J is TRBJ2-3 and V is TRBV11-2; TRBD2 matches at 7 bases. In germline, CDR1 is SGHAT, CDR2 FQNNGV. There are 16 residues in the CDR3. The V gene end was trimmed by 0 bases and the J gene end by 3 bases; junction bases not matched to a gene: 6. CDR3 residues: CASSLDWQGGTDTQYF. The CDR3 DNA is TGTGCCAGCAGCTTAGATTGGCAGGGAGGGACAGATACGCAGTATTTT.

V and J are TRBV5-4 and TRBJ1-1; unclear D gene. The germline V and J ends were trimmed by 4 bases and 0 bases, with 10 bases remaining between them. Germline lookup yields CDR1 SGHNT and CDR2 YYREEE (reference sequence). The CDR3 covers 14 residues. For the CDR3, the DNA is TGTGCCAGCAGCCCGCGACAACTGAACACTGAAGCTTTCTTT. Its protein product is CASSPRQLNTEAFF.

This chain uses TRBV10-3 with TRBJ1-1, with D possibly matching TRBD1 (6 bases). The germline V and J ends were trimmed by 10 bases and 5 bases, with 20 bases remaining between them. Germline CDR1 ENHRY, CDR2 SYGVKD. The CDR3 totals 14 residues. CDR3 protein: CATAAGEGETEAFF. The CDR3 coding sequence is TGTGCCACTGCGGCAGGGGAAGGGGAGACTGAAGCTTTCTTT.

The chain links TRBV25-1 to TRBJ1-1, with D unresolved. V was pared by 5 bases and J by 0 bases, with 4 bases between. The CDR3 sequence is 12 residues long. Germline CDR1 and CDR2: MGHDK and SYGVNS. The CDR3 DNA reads TGTGCCAGCAGTTTCATGAACACTGAAGCTTTCTTT. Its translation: CASSFMNTEAFF.

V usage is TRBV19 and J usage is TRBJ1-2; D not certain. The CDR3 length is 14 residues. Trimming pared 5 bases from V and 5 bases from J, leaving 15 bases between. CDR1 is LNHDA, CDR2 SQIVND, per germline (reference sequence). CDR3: CASSHWTEEYGYTF. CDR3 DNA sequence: TGTGCCAGTAGTCACTGGACTGAAGAATATGGCTACACCTTC.

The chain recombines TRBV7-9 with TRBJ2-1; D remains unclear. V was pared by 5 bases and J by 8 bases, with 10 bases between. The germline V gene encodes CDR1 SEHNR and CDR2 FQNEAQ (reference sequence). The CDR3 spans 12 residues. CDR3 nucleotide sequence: TGTGCCAGCAGCCATAGACTGGATGAGCAGTTCTTC. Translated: CASSHRLDEQFF.

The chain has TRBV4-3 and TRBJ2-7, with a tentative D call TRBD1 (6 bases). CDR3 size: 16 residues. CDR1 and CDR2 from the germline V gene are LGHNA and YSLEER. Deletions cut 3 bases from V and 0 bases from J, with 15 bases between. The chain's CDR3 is CASSQDRWDTSYEQYF. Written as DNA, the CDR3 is TGCGCCAGCAGCCAGGACCGTTGGGACACCTCCTACGAGCAGTACTTC.

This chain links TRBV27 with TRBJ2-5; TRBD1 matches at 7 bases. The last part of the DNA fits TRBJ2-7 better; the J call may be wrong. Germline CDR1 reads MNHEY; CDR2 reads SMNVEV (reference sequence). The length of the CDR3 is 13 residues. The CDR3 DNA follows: TGTGCCAGCAGTCGCAGGGGGTCCTACGAGCAGTACTTC. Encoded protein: CASSRRGSYEQYF.

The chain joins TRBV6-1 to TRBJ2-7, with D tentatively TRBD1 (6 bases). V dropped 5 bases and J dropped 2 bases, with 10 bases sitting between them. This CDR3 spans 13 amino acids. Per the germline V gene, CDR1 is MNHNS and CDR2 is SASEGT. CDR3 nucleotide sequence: TGTGCCAGCAGTAGAGGACAGACCTACGAGCAGTACTTC. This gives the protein CASSRGQTYEQYF.

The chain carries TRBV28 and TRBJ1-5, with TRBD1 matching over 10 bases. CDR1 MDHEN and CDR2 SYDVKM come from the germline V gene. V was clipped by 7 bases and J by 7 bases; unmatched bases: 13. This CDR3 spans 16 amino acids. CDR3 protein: CASKGTGTGEGQPQHF. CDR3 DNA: TGTGCCAGCAAAGGGACGGGGACAGGGGAAGGGCAGCCCCAGCATTTT.